This T cell receptor beta chain was identified in a study of blood T cells in healthy people across ages. Study-level results: Per million T cells, TCR beta diversity dropped roughly linearly as age increased.

To note about this clonotype: Its cognate antigen is unknown.

The CDR3 has 12 residues. V gave up 6 bases and J gave up 9 bases, with 12 bases separating them. The germline V gene has CDR1 MNHEY and CDR2 SVGEGT. A second 7 to 11 cycle PCR used barcoded and J-beta primers. In TCRdb, the 5' RACE reads were re-called with MiXCR into one record per CDR3 protein. Counted here are around 780,000 distinct CDR3 sequences, around 50% occurring once; the ten biggest clones make up around a quarter. This TCR was recovered from a man in his forties in good health. The sample consisted of blood. V usage is TRBV6-2 or TRBV6-3 and J usage is TRBJ2-1, with TRBD2 as a possible D gene (6 bases). The CDR3 nucleotides read TGTGCCAGCAGGGGGGACGGGGGTGAGCAGTTCTTC. The encoded protein is CASRGDGGEQFF.